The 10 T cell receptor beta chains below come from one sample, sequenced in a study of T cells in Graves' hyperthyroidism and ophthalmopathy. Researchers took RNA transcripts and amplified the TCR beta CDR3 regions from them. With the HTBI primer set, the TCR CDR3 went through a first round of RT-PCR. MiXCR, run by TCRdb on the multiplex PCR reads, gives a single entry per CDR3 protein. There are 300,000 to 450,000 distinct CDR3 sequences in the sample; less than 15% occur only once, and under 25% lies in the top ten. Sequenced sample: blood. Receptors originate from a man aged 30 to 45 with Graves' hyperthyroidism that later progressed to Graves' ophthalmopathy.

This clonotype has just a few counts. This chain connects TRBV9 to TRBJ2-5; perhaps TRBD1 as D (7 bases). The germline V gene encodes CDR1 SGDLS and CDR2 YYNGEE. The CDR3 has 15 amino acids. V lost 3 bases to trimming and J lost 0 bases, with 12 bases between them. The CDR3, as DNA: TGTGCCAGCAGCGCGTCAGGGGGGCACCAAGAGACCCAGTACTTC. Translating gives CASSASGGHQETQYF.

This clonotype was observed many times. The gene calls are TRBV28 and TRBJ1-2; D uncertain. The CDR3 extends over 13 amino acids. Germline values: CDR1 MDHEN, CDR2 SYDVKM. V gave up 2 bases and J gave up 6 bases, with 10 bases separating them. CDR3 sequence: CASSLNRRDGYTF. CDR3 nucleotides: TGTGCCAGCAGTTTAAACAGAAGGGATGGCTACACCTTC.

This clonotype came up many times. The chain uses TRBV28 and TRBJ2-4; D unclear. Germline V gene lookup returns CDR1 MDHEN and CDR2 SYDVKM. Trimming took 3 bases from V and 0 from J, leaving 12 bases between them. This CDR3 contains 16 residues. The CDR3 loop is CASSFGRFGAKNIQYF. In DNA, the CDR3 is TGTGCCAGCAGTTTCGGCAGGTTTGGAGCCAAAAACATTCAGTACTTC.

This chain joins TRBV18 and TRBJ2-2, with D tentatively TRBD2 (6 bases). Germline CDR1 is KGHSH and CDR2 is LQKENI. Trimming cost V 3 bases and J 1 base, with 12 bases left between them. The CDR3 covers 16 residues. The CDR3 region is CASSPLAVLNTGELFF. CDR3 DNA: TGTGCCAGCTCACCTTTAGCGGTTCTGAACACCGGGGAGCTGTTTTTT. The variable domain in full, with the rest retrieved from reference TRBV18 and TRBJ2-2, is NAGVMQNPRHLVRRRGQEARLRCSPMKGHSHVYWYRQLPEEGLKFMVYLQKENIIDESGMPKERFSAEFPKEGPSILRIQQVVRGDSAAYFCASSPLAVLNTGELFFGEGSRLTVL.

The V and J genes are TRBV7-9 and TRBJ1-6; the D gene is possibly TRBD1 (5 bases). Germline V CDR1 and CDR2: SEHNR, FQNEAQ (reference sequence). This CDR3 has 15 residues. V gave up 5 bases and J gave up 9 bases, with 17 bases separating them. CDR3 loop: CASSPDQGGSSPLHF. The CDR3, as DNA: TGTGCCAGCAGCCCAGACCAGGGCGGAAGTTCACCCCTCCACTTT.

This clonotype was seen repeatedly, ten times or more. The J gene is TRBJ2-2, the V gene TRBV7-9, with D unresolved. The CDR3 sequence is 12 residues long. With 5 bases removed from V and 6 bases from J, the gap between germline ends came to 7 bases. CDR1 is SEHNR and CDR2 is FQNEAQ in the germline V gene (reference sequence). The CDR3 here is CASSAEPGELFF. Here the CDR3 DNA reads TGTGCCAGCAGCGCCGAACCCGGGGAGCTGTTTTTT.

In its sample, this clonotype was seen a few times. CDR3 loop: CASSLMQFAAGELFF. The CDR3 DNA sequence: TGCGCCAGCAGCTTGATGCAGTTCGCTGCCGGGGAGCTGTTTTTT. V usage is TRBV5-1 and J usage is TRBJ2-2; D unresolved. Germline CDR1 and CDR2: SGHRS and YFSETQ. The CDR3 runs 15 residues. V was trimmed by 1 base and J by 6 bases, leaving 13 bases between them.

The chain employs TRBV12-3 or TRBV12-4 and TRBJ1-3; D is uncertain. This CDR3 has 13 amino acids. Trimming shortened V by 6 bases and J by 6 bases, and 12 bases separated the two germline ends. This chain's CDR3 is CASSVGSSNTIYF. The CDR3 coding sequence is TGTGCCAGCAGCGTAGGCAGCTCAAACACCATATATTTT.

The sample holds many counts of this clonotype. The chain's CDR3 is CASSTRQGWTEAFF. CDR3 in DNA: TGTGCCAGCAGTACACGACAGGGCTGGACTGAAGCTTTCTTT. The chain carries TRBV25-1 and TRBJ1-1; 7 positions agree with TRBD1. The germline V gene encodes CDR1 MGHDK and CDR2 SYGVNS. This CDR3 is built from 14 residues. With 5 bases clipped from V and 5 bases from J, the junction kept 8 bases outside the gene matches.

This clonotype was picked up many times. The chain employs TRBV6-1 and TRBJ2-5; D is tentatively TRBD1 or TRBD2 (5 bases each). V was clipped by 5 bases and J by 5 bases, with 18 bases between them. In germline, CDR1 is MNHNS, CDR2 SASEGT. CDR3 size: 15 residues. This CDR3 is CASSQGVGAWETQYF. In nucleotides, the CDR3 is TGTGCCAGCAGTCAAGGGGTCGGGGCCTGGGAGACCCAGTACTTC.